This T cell receptor (beta chain) was sequenced during a study of TIL therapy for anti-PD-1-resistant metastatic lung cancer. Study details: Several tumors were EGFR-mutant and two were ALK-rearranged. Findings of the study overall: Treatment-naive, never-smoker and oncogene-addicted patients were overrepresented in this highly selected cohort.

Germline CDR1 and CDR2: SGHTA and FQGNSA. The germline V and J ends were trimmed by 5 bases and 9 bases, with 14 bases remaining between them. CDR3 length: 14 residues. Sequencing used immunoSEQ v3. Each library reached some 2 million read pairs, or roughly 5-6.5 million at deep level. The table came from immunoSEQ multiplex PCR; TCRdb's copy has only in-frame clones and leaves some out. This table has more than 90,000 clones, approximately 65% appearing once. The sample's time point: pre-treatment sample, taken before nivolumab and TIL therapy. Tumor tissue came from excised metastases, mostly pleural nodules or supraclavicular lymph nodes. Concerning this clone: Its antigen remains unknown.

Sequencing used tumor tissue, obtained at baseline. V and J are TRBV7-2 and TRBJ1-6, with D unclear. The clonotype originates from a person aged 25 to 79 with non-small cell lung cancer. The CDR3 is CASSPGVNPSPLHF. In DNA form, the CDR3 reads TGTGCCAGCAGCCCGGGAGTAAATCCTTCACCCCTCCACTTT.